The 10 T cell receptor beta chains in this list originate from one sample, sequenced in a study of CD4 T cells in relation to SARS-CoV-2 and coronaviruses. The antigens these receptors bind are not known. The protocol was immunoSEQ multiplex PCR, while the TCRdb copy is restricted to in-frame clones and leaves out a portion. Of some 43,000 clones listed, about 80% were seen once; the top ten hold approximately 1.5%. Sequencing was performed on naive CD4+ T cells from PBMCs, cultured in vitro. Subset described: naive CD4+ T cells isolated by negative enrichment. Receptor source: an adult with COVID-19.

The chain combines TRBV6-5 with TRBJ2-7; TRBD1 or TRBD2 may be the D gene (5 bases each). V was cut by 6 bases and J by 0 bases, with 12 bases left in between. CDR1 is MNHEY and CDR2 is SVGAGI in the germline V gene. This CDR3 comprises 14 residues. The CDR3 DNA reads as TGTGCCAGCAGATCATCCGGGACCTCCTACGAGCAGTACTTC. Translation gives CASRSSGTSYEQYF.

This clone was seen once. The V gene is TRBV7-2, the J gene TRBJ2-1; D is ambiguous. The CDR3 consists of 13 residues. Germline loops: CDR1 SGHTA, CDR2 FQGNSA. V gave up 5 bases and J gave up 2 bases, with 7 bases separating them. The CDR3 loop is CASSPIPYNEQFF. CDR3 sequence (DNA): TGTGCCAGCAGCCCTATTCCCTACAATGAGCAGTTCTTC.

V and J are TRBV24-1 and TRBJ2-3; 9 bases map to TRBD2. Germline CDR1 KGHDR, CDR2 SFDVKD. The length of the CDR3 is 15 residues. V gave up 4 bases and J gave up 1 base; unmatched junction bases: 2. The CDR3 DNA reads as TGTGCCACCAGTGAAAGGACTAGCGGCACAGATACGCAGTATTTT. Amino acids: CATSERTSGTDTQYF.

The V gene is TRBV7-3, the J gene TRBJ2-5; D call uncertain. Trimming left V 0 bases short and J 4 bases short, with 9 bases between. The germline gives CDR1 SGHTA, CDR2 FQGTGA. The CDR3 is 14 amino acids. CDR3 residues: CASSLTSLAETQYF. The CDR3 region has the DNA TGTGCCAGCAGCTTAACGAGTCTCGCAGAGACCCAGTACTTC.

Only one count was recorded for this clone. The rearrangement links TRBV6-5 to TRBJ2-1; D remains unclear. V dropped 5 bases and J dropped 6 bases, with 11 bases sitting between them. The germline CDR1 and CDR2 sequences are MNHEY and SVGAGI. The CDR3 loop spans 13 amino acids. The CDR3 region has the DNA TGTGCCAGCAGTCGCGGATTGGTCAATGAGCAGTTCTTC. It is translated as CASSRGLVNEQFF.

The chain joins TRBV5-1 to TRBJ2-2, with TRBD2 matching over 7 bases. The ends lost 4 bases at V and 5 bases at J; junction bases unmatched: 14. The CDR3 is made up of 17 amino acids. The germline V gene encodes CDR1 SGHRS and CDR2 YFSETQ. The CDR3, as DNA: TGCGCCAGCAGCCCTGGGGGGGGAAGGAGTGGAACCGGGGAGCTGTTTTTT. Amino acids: CASSPGGGRSGTGELFF.

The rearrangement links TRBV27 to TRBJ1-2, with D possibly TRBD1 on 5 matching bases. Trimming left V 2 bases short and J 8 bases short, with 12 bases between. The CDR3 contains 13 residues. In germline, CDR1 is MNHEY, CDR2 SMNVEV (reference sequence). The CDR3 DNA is TGTGCCAGCAGTTTAATGGGGACTCAAGGCTACACCTTC. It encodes CASSLMGTQGYTF.

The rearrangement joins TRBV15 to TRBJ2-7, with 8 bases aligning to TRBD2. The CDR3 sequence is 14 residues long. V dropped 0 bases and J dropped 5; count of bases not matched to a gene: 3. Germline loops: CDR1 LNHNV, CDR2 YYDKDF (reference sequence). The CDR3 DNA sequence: TGTGCCACCAGCAGAGATCATAGCGGGAACGAGCAGTACTTC. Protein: CATSRDHSGNEQYF.

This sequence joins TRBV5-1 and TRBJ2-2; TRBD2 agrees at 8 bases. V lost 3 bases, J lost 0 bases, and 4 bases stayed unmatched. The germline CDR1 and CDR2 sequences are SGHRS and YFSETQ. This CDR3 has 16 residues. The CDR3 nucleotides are TGCGCCAGCAGCTATGATAGCGGGGCGAACACCGGGGAGCTGTTTTTT. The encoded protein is CASSYDSGANTGELFF. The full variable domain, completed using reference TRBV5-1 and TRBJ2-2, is KAGVTQTPRYLIKTRGQQVTLSCSPISGHRSVSWYQQTPGQGLQFLFEYFSETQRNKGNFPGRFSGRQFSNSRSEMNVSTLELGDSALYLCASSYDSGANTGELFFGEGSRLTVL.

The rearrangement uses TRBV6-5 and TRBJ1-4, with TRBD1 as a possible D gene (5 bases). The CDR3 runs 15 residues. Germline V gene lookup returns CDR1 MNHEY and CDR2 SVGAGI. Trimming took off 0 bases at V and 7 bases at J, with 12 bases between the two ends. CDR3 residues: CASSYSRGRIEKLFF. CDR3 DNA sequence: TGTGCCAGCAGTTACTCCCGGGGCCGAATTGAAAAACTGTTTTTT.